This TCR beta chain was retrieved from a study of blood T cell repertoires in COVID-19. Some clones are missing from TCRdb's copy, which holds only in-frame ones; the method was immunoSEQ multiplex PCR. Of nearly 250,000 clones in the sample, over 80% are singletons; the top ten hold around 0.87%. The cohort comprised adults aged roughly 18 to 90 years residing in 20 to 30 US areas. People in the exposed group encountered a COVID-19 case within 2 weeks before entering the study. The CDR3 contains 16 residues. The germline V gene encodes CDR1 SGHTA and CDR2 FQGNSA. J gave up 4 bases and V 3 bases, and 11 bases lay outside the gene matches.

The rearrangement joins TRBV7-2 to TRBJ1-2, with 7 bases fitting TRBD1. The sample taken for sequencing was PBMCs or T cells enriched from blood (not recorded which). This receptor was obtained from a man in his fifties or sixties who had been exposed to COVID-19. Here the CDR3 reads CASSFDRAHPFYGYTF. CDR3 bases: TGTGCCAGCAGCTTCGACAGGGCGCATCCTTTCTATGGCTACACCTTC.